The sequence of this T cell receptor beta chain was determined in a study of shared T cell receptors in the human thymus. The method was immunoSEQ multiplex PCR; TCRdb's version includes in-frame clones alone and lacks a portion of them. The table has hundreds of thousands of clones, around 87% seen once. This CDR3 spans 14 amino acids. Germline V gene sequence: CDR1 MNHEY, CDR2 SMNVEV (reference sequence). V lost 2 bases and J lost 5, with 10 bases in between. This same sample was also taken into another study, of human thymus T cells. That paper states: Donation was from healthy Finnish infants who were having corrective surgery that addressed congenital heart defects. Thymus was obtained from resections taken during corrective heart surgery. Seemingly biased V and J gene usage marked thymic and blood repertoires. Thymic TCR repertoires of unrelated people reportedly overlapped highly.

This sequence was found in a boy younger than two with a congenital heart defect. The J gene is TRBJ2-1, the V gene TRBV27; D unclear. The specimen was thymocytes. The CDR3 bases are TGTGCCAGCAGTTTAGGTACTCCACACAATGAGCAGTTCTTC. It translates to CASSLGTPHNEQFF.